The T cell receptor (beta chain) described here comes from a study of identical twins' blood T cells (dated by TCRdb to the early 2010s). For context, the study as a whole: The roughly twelve libraries, six for the alpha chain and six for the beta chain, yielded roughly 50 million Illumina reads in total. To assess how genetics influences repertoire formation, the study used next-generation sequencing to compare the TCR alpha and beta chain repertoires of three pairs of monozygous twins.

This clonotype was recorded a few times. The antigen it binds to is not known. Per-base quality was not reported, and no clone a single base away is much larger than it. Donors were six healthy women forming three monozygous twin pairs. All three twin pairs had been reared together, and it was thought likely that the same infectious agents and vaccines had been met by these twin pairs. TCR cDNA libraries were prepared from RNA that had been isolated from peripheral blood mononuclear cells. Library preparation used 5' RACE. For sequencing, an Illumina Genome Analyzer IIx was employed. To prepare the RNA-based TCR cDNA libraries, a previously described protocol was followed, with several modifications. To prevent cross-contamination, barcodes specific to each sample were added to both ends of every TCR cDNA library during cDNA synthesis and amplification. The original methods were these. Each library contained roughly 2.2 to 4 million CDR3-containing reads, and somewhere between about 100,000 and nearly 550,000 clonotypes were identified for each individual. Reads with improper barcode index combinations were discarded, and clonesets were then built for each library with the MiTCR software. While assembling CDR3 clonotypes, MiTCR corrected PCR and sequencing errors and either filtered or rescued low-quality reads. Artificial out-of-frame clonotypes were mapped to in-frame sequences, with one indel allowed in the CDR3, and then removed. To measure how similar V and J gene usage was between donors, Jensen-Shannon divergence was divided by mean entropy. TCRdb trimmed the raw reads at Q25, called clones with MiXCR and kept productive beta chains. Every distinct CDR3 protein forms one entry, paired with its most common genes and DNA. These V and J calls rely on TCRdb rather than the paper's analysis. A total of around 380,000 distinct CDR3 sequences appear in this sample, about 28% of them only once. The ten biggest clones cover about 6% of the sample.

The research as a whole found: Because the twins were reared together, environmental influences could not be ruled out as the explanation for twin similarity. The number of CDR3 clonotypes shared between two donors was mainly determined by the product of the cloneset sizes of the two donors, and no clear deviation from this trend was shown by twins. V gene usage was reported to be markedly more similar within twin pairs than between unrelated donors, even among non-selected out-of-frame TCRbeta clonotypes. Among the most abundant TCRbeta clonotypes, more CDR3 sequences were shared by each donor with her twin than with unrelated donors. The proposed role of the TCRalpha J segment in MHC recognition during thymic selection was stated to require validation by independent studies.

The junction carries 22 bases between V and J, which are trimmed by 8 bases and 8 bases respectively. In the germline V gene, CDR1 corresponds to SGHRS and CDR2 to YFSETQ. Including the terminal cysteine and phenylalanine, the CDR3 comprises 14 residues. Only CDR3 DNA is held: 42 bases, read in frame from base 1. The source of this sequence is a woman between 18 and 55 years old in good health. The sequenced material came from PBMCs. The chain couples TRBV5-1 to TRBJ1-2, with the D gene not confidently named. The CDR3: CASNTPDPGQGYTF. The sequenced DNA is TGCGCCAGTAACACCCCGGACCCCGGCCAGGGCTACACCTTC.